Only a few counts were recorded for the clone carrying this TCR beta chain. The V and J ends lost 4 bases and 6 bases respectively, with 4 bases between them. CDR3 length: 11 amino acids. The sample belongs to a study of blood T cells in healthy people across ages. Through a sample-barcoded 5' primer and a J-beta primer mix, a second PCR was run for roughly 7 to 11 cycles. TCRdb itself ran the 5' RACE reads through MiXCR, one entry per CDR3 protein. The data show about 720,000 distinct CDR3 sequences, about 24% seen once. The chain links TRBV12-3 or TRBV12-4 to TRBJ1-5, with no clear D. What was sequenced was blood. The receptor's source is a man between 65 and 85 years old in good health. CDR3 protein: CASSSAQPQHF. In nucleotides, the CDR3 is TGTGCCAGCAGTTCTGCTCAGCCCCAGCATTTT.